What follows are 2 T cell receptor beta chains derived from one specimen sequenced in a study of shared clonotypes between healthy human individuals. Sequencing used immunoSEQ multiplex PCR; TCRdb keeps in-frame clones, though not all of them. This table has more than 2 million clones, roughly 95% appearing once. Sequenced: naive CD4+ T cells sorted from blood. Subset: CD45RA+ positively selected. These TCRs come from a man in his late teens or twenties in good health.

The CDR3 loop is CASSLEGSSNSPLHF. DNA of the CDR3: TGCGCCAGCAGCTTGGAGGGGTCGAGTAATTCACCCCTCCACTTT. The chain couples TRBV5-1 to TRBJ1-6; possible D gene TRBD1, 5 bases. CDR1 is SGHRS, CDR2 YFSETQ, per germline. The CDR3 has 15 residues. V gave up 0 bases and J gave up 6 bases, with 10 bases separating them.

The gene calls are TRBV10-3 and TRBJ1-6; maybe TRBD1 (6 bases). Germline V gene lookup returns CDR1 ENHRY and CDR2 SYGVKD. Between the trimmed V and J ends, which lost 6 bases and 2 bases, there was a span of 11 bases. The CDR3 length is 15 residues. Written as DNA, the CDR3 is TGTGCCATCAGAACAGGGTCCACCTATAATTCACCCCTCCACTTT. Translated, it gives CAIRTGSTYNSPLHF.